The subject of this entry is one TCR beta chain. Its antigen is not identified. Here immunoSEQ multiplex PCR was the method, and the copy in TCRdb shows in-frame clones only, minus some. The table lists 100,000 to 120,000 clones, roughly 90% of them singletons. Looked up from germline, CDR1 is KGHDR and CDR2 is SFDVKD. CDR3 length: 17 amino acids. The V end lost 0 bases, the J end lost 7 bases, and 19 bases lay between the germline ends. The source of the sample is a study of T cell responses to AZD1222 COVID-19 vaccine. Findings and caveats of the study: Spike as a whole was targeted by vaccine-associated CD4 TCRs, dominant at 160-218 and 743-854. Two AZD1222 doses significantly raised spike-specific TCR breadth and depth over controls. Just five or six AZD1222 recipients tested seropositive at baseline.

Sequences were derived from peripheral blood, sampled on day 0 of AZD1222 vaccination. The rearrangement links TRBV24-1 to TRBJ2-3, with D perhaps matching TRBD1 (5 bases). The receptor was derived from an adult in good health. The CDR3 loop is CATSDLGSGKEPNTQYF. As DNA, the CDR3 is TGTGCCACCAGTGATTTGGGATCAGGGAAGGAGCCGAATACGCAGTATTTT.